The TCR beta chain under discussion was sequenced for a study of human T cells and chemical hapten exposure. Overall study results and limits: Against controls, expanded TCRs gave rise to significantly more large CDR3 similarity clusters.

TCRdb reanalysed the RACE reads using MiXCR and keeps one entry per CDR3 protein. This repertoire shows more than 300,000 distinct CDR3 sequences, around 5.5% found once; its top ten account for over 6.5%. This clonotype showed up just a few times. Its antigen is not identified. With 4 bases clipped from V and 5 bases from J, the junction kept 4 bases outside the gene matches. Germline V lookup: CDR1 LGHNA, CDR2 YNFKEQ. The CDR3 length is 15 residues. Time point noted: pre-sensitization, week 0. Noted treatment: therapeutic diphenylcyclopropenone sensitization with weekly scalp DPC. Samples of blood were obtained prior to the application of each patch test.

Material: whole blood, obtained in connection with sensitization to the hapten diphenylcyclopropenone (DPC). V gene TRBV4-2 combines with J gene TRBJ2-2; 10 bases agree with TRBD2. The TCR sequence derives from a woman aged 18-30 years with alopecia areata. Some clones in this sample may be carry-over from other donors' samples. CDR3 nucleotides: TGTGCCAGCAGCCCGGGACTAGCGAGTACCGGGGAGCTGTTTTTT. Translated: CASSPGLASTGELFF.